This is a list of T cell receptor beta chains from one sample in a study of blood T cells in healthy people across ages. Via MiXCR, TCRdb re-called the 5' RACE reads, giving one row per CDR3 protein. The table includes 780,000 or so distinct CDR3 sequences, roughly 50% detected once. The sample consisted of blood. Source of these receptors: a man in his forties in good health. Both conserved end residues are part of each CDR3. Each record gives: CDR3 protein, CDR3 DNA, clone size, V gene, J gene, D gene. The D gene is left open where the match is weak. Clone size is given for some rows only: seen once, a few or many times, or a class if the clone is expanded.

CDR3: CASSFSGEVTDTQYF
DNA: TGTGCCAGCAGCTTTAGCGGGGAGGTCACAGATACGCAGTATTTT
size: few
V: TRBV7-3
J: TRBJ2-3
D: TRBD2

CDR3: CASSLVRTGTYEQYF
DNA: TGTGCCAGCAGCTTAGTCAGGACAGGAACCTACGAGCAGTACTTC
size: few
V: TRBV7-8
J: TRBJ2-7
D: TRBD1

CDR3: CSALGRLAGLTDTQYF
DNA: TGCAGTGCTTTAGGTAGACTAGCGGGACTCACAGATACGCAGTATTTT
size: many
V: TRBV20-1
J: TRBJ2-3
D: TRBD2

CDR3: CASSFQGSDTQYF
DNA: TGTGCCAGCAGTTTCCAGGGTTCAGATACGCAGTATTTT
size: .
V: TRBV25-1
J: TRBJ2-3
D: .

CDR3: CASSQVGGGPLHF
DNA: TGTGCCAGCAGCCAAGTCGGGGGTGGACCCCTCCACTTT
size: .
V: TRBV3-1
J: TRBJ1-6
D: .

CDR3: CASSLGRSGNTIYF
DNA: TGCGCCAGCAGCTTGGGGAGGTCTGGAAACACCATATATTTT
size: .
V: TRBV5-1
J: TRBJ1-3
D: .

CDR3: CSATSGRAHNEQFF
DNA: TGCAGTGCTACGAGCGGGAGGGCCCACAATGAGCAGTTCTTC
size: few
V: TRBV20-1
J: TRBJ2-1
D: TRBD2

CDR3: CASSQDLQGLFASTDTQYF
DNA: TGCGCCAGCAGCCAAGATTTGCAGGGGTTGTTCGCTAGCACAGATACGCAGTATTTT
size: few
V: TRBV4-3
J: TRBJ2-3
D: .

CDR3: CSVEGSLVETQYF
DNA: TGCAGCGTTGAAGGCAGCCTTGTGGAGACCCAGTACTTC
size: .
V: TRBV29-1
J: TRBJ2-5
D: .

CDR3: CASSQVAGSGDEKLFF
DNA: TGTGCCAGCAGCCAAGTGGCAGGCAGCGGGGATGAAAAACTGTTTTTT
size: .
V: TRBV4-2
J: TRBJ1-4
D: .

CDR3: CASSPAGGRSYNEQYF
DNA: TGTGCCAGCAGCCCTGCGGGGGGCCGCTCCTACAATGAGCAGTACTTC
size: .
V: TRBV3-1
J: TRBJ2-7
D: TRBD2

CDR3: CASTKTGFSNQPQHF
DNA: TGTGCCAGCACCAAGACAGGATTTAGCAATCAGCCCCAGCATTTT
size: .
V: TRBV28
J: TRBJ1-5
D: .

CDR3: CASSEPADARQGHTF
DNA: TGCGCCAGCAGTGAGCCTGCGGACGCCAGGCAGGGCCACACCTTC
size: .
V: TRBV10-2
J: TRBJ1-2
D: .

CDR3: CASSGTGEWNEQFF
DNA: TGTGCCAGCAGCGGGACAGGCGAATGGAATGAGCAGTTCTTC
size: few
V: TRBV12-3/TRBV12-4
J: TRBJ2-1
D: TRBD1

CDR3: CASGAQGSDTQYF
DNA: TGTGCCAGCGGCGCACAGGGCTCAGATACGCAGTATTTT
size: .
V: TRBV28
J: TRBJ2-3
D: .

CDR3: CASSDPERTGEFNEQFF
DNA: TGTGCCAGCAGTGACCCGGAACGGACAGGGGAATTTAATGAGCAGTTCTTC
size: .
V: TRBV6-2/TRBV6-3
J: TRBJ2-1
D: TRBD1

CDR3: CASSLSGTGETQPQHF
DNA: TGTGCCAGCAGTCTATCCGGGACAGGGGAAACTCAGCCCCAGCATTTT
size: once
V: TRBV28
J: TRBJ1-5
D: TRBD1

CDR3: CASSLGLSGTNVLTF
DNA: TGTGCCAGCAGCTTAGGGCTCTCTGGGACCAACGTCCTGACTTTC
size: .
V: TRBV7-2
J: TRBJ2-6
D: .

CDR3: CASREKTGGGETQYF
DNA: TGTGCCAGCAGGGAAAAGACAGGGGGCGGAGAGACCCAGTACTTC
size: .
V: TRBV28
J: TRBJ2-5
D: TRBD1

CDR3: CSAGSPSGRRNEQFF
DNA: TGCAGTGCTGGATCGCCGAGCGGGAGGAGGAATGAGCAGTTCTTC
size: .
V: TRBV20-1
J: TRBJ2-1
D: TRBD2

CDR3: CASSPKSLRAGELFF
DNA: TGCGCCAGCAGCCCAAAGAGTTTAAGGGCCGGGGAGCTGTTTTTT
size: .
V: TRBV4-3
J: TRBJ2-2
D: .

CDR3: CASSGDEQYF
DNA: TGTGCCAGCAGCGGGGACGAGCAGTACTTC
size: few
V: TRBV9
J: TRBJ2-7
D: .

CDR3: CSVGPRGRMETQYF
DNA: TGCAGCGTTGGCCCCAGGGGGCGAATGGAGACCCAGTACTTC
size: .
V: TRBV29-1
J: TRBJ2-5
D: TRBD1

CDR3: CASIGGQGRGETQYF
DNA: TGTGCCAGCATCGGGGGGCAGGGAAGGGGAGAGACCCAGTACTTC
size: .
V: TRBV6-1
J: TRBJ2-5
D: .

CDR3: CASSPTGPIANEKLFF
DNA: TGCGCCAGCAGCCCGACCGGACCCATCGCAAATGAAAAACTGTTTTTT
size: .
V: TRBV5-1
J: TRBJ1-4
D: .